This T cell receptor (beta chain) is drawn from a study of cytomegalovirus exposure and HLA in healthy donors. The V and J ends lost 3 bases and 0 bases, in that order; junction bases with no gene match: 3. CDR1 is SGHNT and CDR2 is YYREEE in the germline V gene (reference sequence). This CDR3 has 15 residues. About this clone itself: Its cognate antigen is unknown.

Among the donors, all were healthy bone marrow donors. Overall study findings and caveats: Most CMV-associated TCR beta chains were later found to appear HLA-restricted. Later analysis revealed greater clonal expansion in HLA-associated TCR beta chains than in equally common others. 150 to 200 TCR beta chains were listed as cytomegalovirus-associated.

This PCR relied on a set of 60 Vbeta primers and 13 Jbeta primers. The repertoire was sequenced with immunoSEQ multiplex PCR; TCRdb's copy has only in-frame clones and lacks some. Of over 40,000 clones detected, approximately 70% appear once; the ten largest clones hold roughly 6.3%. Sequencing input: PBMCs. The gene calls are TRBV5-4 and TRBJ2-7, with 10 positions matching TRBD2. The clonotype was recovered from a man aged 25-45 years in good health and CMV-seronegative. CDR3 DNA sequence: TGTGCCAGCAGCTCTAGCGGGAGCGTCTCCTACGAGCAGTACTTC. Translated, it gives CASSSSGSVSYEQYF.